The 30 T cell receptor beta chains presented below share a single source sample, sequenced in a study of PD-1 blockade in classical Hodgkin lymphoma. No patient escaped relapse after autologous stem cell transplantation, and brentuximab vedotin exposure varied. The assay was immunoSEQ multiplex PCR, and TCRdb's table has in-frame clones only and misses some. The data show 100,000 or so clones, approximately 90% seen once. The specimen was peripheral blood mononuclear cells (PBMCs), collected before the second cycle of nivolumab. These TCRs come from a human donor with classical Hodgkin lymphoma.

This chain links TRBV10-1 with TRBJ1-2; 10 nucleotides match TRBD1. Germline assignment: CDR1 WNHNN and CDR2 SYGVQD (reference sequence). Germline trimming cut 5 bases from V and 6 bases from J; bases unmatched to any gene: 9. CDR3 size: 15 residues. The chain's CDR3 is CASSPAGTGANGYTF. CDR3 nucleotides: TGCGCCAGCAGTCCTGCCGGGACAGGGGCAAATGGCTACACCTTC.

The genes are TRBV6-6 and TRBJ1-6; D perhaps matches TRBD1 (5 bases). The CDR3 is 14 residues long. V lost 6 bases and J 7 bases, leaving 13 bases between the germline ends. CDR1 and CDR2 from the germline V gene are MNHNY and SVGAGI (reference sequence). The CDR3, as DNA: TGTGCCAGCAGGATCAGGGAACACAATTCACCCCTCCACTTT. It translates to CASRIREHNSPLHF.

The CDR3 region is CASSIDRMAETQYF. The CDR3 nucleotides read TGTGCCAGTAGTATAGATCGCATGGCGGAGACCCAGTACTTC. The gene calls are TRBV19 and TRBJ2-5; D not resolved. The CDR3 sequence is 14 residues long. Germline values: CDR1 LNHDA, CDR2 SQIVND (reference sequence). The V gene lost 0 bases and the J gene lost 5 bases, with 10 bases spanning the gap.

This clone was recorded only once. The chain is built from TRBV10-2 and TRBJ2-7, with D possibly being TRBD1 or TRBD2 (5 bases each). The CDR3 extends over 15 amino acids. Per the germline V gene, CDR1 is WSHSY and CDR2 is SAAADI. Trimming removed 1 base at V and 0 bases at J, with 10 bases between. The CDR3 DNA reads TGCGCCAGCAGTGAGTATGGGACGGGCTCCTACGAGCAGTACTTC. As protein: CASSEYGTGSYEQYF.

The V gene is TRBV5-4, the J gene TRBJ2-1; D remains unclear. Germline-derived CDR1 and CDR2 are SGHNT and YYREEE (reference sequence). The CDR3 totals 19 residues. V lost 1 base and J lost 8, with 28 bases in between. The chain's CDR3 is CASSLRIPGSHPKSDEQFF. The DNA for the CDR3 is TGTGCCAGCAGCTTGCGAATCCCCGGGTCTCACCCTAAGAGCGATGAGCAGTTCTTC. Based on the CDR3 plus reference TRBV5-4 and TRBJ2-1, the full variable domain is ETGVTQSPTHLIKTRGQQVTLRCSSQSGHNTVSWYQQALGQGPQFIFQYYREEENGRGNFPPRFSGLQFPNYSSELNVNALELDDSALYLCASSLRIPGSHPKSDEQFFGPGTRLTVL.

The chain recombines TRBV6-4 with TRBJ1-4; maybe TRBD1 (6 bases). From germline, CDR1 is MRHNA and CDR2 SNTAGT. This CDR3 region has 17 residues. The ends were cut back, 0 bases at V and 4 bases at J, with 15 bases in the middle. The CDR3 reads CASSDSKIRTVNEKLFF. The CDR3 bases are TGTGCCAGCAGTGACTCGAAAATTAGGACAGTTAATGAAAAACTGTTTTTT.

CDR3 sequence reads: CASSENWVKAYEQYF. The CDR3 DNA reads TGTGCCAGCAGTGAAAACTGGGTAAAAGCCTACGAGCAGTACTTC. This sequence joins TRBV6-1 and TRBJ2-7; D gene ambiguous. V lost 2 bases and J lost 2, with 13 bases in between. Germline V gene sequence: CDR1 MNHNS, CDR2 SASEGT. CDR3 length equals 15 residues.

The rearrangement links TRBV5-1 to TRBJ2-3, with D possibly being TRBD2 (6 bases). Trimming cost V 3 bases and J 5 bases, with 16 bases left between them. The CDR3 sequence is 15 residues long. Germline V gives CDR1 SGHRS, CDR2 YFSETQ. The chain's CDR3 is CASSSLRGGLDTQYF. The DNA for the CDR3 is TGCGCCAGCAGCTCCCTGCGGGGTGGTCTAGATACGCAGTATTTT.

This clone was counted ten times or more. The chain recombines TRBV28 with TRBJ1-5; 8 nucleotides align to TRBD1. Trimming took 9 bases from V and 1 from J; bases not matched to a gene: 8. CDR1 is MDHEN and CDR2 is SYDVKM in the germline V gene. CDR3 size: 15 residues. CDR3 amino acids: CARSPTGDSNQPQHF. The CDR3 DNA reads TGTGCCAGGAGCCCGACAGGGGACAGCAATCAGCCCCAGCATTTT.

CDR3 bases: TGTGCCAGCAGTCCTCTTCCGGGGTCAATGAACACTGAAGCTTTCTTT. This codes for CASSPLPGSMNTEAFF. This rearrangement joins TRBV27 to TRBJ1-1; D is undetermined. Trimming stripped 5 bases from V and 0 bases from J, with 16 bases between. Per the germline V gene, CDR1 is MNHEY and CDR2 is SMNVEV (reference sequence). The CDR3 is made up of 16 amino acids.

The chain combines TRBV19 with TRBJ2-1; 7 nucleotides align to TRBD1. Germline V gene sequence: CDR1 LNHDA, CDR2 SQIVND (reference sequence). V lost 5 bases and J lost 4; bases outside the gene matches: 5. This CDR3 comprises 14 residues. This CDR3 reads CASSAQGEYNEQFF. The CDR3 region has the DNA TGTGCCAGTAGTGCCCAGGGGGAATACAATGAGCAGTTCTTC.

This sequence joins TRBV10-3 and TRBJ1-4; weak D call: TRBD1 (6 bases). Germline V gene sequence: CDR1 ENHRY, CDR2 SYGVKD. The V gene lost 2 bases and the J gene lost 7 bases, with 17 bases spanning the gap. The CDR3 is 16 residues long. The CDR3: CAISETPTGGVEKLFF. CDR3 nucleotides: TGTGCCATCAGTGAGACCCCGACAGGCGGGGTTGAAAAACTGTTTTTT.

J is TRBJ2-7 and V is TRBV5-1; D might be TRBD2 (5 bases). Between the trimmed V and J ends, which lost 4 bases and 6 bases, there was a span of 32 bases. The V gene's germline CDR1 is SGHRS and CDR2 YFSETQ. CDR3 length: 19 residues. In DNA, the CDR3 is TGCGCCAGCAGCAAATCCCTAGGGCGGGTGCTCCCGGGGTTCTCCGAGCAGTACTTC. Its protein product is CASSKSLGRVLPGFSEQYF.

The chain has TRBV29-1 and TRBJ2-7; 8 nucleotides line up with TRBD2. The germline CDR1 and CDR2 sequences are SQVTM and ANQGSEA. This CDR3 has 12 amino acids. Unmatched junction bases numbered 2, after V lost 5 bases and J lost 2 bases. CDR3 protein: CSVRGGTYEQYF. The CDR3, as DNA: TGCAGCGTTCGGGGGGGTACCTACGAGCAGTACTTC.

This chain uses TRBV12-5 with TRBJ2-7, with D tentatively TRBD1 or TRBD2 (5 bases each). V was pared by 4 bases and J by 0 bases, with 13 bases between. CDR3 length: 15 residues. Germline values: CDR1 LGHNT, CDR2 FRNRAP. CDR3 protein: CASGSLRDPSYEQYF. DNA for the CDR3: TGTGCTAGTGGTTCTCTCCGGGACCCCTCCTACGAGCAGTACTTC. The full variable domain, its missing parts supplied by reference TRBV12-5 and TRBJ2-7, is DARVTQTPRHKVTEMGQEVTMRCQPILGHNTVFWYRQTMMQGLELLAYFRNRAPLDDSGMPKDRFSAEMPDATLATLKIQPSEPRDSAVYFCASGSLRDPSYEQYFGPGTRLTVT.

The CDR3 spells CASSRDGGFGNQPQHF. The CDR3 DNA reads TGTGCCAGCAGCCGGGACGGAGGTTTTGGCAATCAGCCCCAGCATTTT. The chain carries TRBV28 and TRBJ1-5; weak D call: TRBD1 (5 bases). Germline V gene data show CDR1 as MDHEN and CDR2 as SYDVKM. Trimming left V 6 bases short and J 2 bases short, with 17 bases between. CDR3 length equals 16 residues. Supplemented by reference TRBV28 and TRBJ1-5, the full variable domain reads DVKVTQSSRYLVKRTGEKVFLECVQDMDHENMFWYRQDPGLGLRLIYFSYDVKMKEKGDIPEGYSVSREKKERFSLILESASTNQTSMYLCASSRDGGFGNQPQHFGDGTRLSIL.

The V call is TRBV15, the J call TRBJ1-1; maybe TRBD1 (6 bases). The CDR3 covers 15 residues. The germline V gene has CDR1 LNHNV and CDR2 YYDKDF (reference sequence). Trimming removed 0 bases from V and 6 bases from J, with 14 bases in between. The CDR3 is CATSRERQVWAEAFF. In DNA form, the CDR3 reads TGTGCCACCAGCAGAGAACGACAGGTGTGGGCTGAAGCTTTCTTT.

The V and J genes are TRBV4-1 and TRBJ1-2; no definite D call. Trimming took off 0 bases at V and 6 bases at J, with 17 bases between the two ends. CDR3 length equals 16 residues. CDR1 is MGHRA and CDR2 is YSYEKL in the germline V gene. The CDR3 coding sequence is TGCGCCAGCAGCCAAGAAGCAAGGGAGGTCTTCGATGGCTACACCTTC. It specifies CASSQEAREVFDGYTF.

CDR3 sequence reads: CASSFWQDTDTQYF. The CDR3 region has the DNA TGTGCCAGCAGCTTTTGGCAGGACACAGATACGCAGTATTTT. The chain combines TRBV5-5 with TRBJ2-3; D is unresolved. CDR1 and CDR2 from the germline V gene are SGHKS and YYEKEE (reference sequence). This CDR3 region has 14 residues. The V gene lost 2 bases and the J gene lost 2 bases, with 9 bases spanning the gap.

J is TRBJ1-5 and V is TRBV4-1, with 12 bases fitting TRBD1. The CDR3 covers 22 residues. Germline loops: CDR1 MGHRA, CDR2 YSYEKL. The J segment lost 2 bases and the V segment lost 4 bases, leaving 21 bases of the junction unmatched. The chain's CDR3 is CASSPEGGTGGDIRMGNQPQHF. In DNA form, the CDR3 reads TGCGCCAGCAGCCCCGAAGGTGGGACAGGGGGCGATATAAGAATGGGCAATCAGCCCCAGCATTTT.

The CDR3 reads CASSPGTSTDTQYF. CDR3 coding DNA: TGCGCCAGCAGCCCCGGGACTAGCACAGATACGCAGTATTTT. V usage is TRBV5-1 and J usage is TRBJ2-3, with D perhaps matching TRBD2 (6 bases). The V end lost 4 bases, the J end lost 0 bases, and 9 bases lay between the germline ends. Looked up from germline, CDR1 is SGHRS and CDR2 is YFSETQ. The CDR3 contains 14 residues.

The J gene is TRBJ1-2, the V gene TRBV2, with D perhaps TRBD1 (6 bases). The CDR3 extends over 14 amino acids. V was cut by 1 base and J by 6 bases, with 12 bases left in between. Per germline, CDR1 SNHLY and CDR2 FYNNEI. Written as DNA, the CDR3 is TGTGCCAGCAGTGAAGGGGTAGGGGGAAATGGCTACACCTTC. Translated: CASSEGVGGNGYTF. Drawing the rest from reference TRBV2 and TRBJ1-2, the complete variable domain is EPEVTQTPSHQVTQMGQEVILRCVPISNHLYFYWYRQILGQKVEFLVSFYNNEISEKSEIFDDQFSVERPDGSNFTLKIRSTKLEDSAMYFCASSEGVGGNGYTFGSGTRLTVV.

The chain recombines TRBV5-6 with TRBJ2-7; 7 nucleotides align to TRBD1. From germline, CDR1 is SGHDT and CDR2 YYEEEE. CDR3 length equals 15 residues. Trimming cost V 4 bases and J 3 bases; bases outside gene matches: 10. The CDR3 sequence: CASSPDRTSLYEQYF. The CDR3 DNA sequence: TGTGCCAGCAGCCCGGACAGGACATCCCTCTACGAGCAGTACTTC.

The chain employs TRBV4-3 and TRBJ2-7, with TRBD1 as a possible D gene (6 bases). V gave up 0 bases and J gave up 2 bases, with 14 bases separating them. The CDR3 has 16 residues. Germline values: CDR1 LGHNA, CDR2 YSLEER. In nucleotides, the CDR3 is TGCGCCAGCAGCCAAGATCTAGGACAGATTACCTACGAGCAGTACTTC. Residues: CASSQDLGQITYEQYF.

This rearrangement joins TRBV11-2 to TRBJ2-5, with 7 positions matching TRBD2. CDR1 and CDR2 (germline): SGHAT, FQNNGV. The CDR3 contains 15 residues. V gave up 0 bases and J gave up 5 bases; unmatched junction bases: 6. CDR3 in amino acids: CASSLDRGVVETQYF. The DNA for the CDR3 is TGTGCCAGCAGCTTAGATCGGGGGGTAGTGGAGACCCAGTACTTC.

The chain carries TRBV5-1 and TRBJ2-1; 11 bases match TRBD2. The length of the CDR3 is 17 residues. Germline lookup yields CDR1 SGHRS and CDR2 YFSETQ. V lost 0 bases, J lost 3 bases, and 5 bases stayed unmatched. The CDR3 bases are TGCGCCAGCAGCTTGGTGGCTAGCGGGGGGTACTACAATGAGCAGTTCTTC. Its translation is CASSLVASGGYYNEQFF.

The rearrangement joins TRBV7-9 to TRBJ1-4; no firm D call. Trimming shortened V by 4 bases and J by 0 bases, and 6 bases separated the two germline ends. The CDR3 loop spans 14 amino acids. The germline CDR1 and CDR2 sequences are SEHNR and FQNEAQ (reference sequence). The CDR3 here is CASSSTTTNEKLFF. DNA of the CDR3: TGTGCCAGCAGCTCAACTACAACTAATGAAAAACTGTTTTTT.

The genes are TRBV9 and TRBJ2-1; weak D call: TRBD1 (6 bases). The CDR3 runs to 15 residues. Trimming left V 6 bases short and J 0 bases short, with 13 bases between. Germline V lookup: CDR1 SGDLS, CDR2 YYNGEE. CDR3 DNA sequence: TGTGCCAGCACCGTGGGGGACATCTCCTACAATGAGCAGTTCTTC. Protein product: CASTVGDISYNEQFF.

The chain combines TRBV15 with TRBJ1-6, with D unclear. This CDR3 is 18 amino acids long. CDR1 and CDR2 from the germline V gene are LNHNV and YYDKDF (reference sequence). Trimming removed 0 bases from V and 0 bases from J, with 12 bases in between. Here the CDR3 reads CATSRDWQAVSYNSPLHF. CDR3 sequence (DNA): TGTGCCACCAGCAGAGATTGGCAGGCTGTCTCCTATAATTCACCCCTCCACTTT. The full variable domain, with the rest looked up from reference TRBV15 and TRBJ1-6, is DAMVIQNPRYQVTQFGKPVTLSCSQTLNHNVMYWYQQKSSQAPKLLFHYYDKDFNNEADTPDNFQSRRPNTSFCFLDIRSPGLGDTAMYLCATSRDWQAVSYNSPLHFGNGTRLTVT.

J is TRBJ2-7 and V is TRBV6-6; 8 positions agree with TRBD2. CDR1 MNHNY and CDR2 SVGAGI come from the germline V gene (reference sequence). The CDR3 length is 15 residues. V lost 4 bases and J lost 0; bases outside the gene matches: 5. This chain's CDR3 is CASSSFGTSSYEQYF. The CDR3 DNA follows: TGTGCCAGCAGTTCCTTCGGGACTAGCTCCTACGAGCAGTACTTC.